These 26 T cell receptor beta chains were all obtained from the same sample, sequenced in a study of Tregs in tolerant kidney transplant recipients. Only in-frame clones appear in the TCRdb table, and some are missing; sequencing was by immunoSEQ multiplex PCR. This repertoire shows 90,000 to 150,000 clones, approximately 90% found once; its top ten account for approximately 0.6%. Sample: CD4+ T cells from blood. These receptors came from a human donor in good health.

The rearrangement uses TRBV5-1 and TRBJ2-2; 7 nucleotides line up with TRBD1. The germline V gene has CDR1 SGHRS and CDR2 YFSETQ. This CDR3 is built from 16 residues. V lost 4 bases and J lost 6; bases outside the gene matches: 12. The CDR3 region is CASSLQTTGWAGELFF. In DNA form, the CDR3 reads TGCGCCAGCAGCCTTCAAACGACAGGGTGGGCCGGGGAGCTGTTTTTT. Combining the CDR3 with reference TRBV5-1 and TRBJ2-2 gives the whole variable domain KAGVTQTPRYLIKTRGQQVTLSCSPISGHRSVSWYQQTPGQGLQFLFEYFSETQRNKGNFPGRFSGRQFSNSRSEMNVSTLELGDSALYLCASSLQTTGWAGELFFGEGSRLTVL.

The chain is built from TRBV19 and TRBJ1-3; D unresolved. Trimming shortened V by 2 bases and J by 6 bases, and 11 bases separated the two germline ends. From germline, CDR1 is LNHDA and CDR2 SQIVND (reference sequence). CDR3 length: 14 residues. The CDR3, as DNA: TGTGCCAGTAGTATATCGGGGATTATAAACACCATATATTTT. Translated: CASSISGIINTIYF.

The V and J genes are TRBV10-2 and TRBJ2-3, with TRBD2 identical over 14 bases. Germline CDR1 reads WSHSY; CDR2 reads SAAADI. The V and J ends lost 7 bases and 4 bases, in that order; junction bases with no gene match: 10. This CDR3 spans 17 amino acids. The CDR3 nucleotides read TGCGCCAGCATGGATCCGGGACTAGCGGGAGTCTCAGATACGCAGTATTTT. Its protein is CASMDPGLAGVSDTQYF.

CDR3 sequence: CASNLLLYGYTF. The CDR3 DNA follows: TGTGCCAGCAACCTCTTACTCTATGGCTACACCTTC. The genes are TRBV7-9 and TRBJ1-2; D uncertain. In germline, CDR1 is SEHNR, CDR2 FQNEAQ (reference sequence). The germline V and J ends were trimmed by 7 bases and 4 bases, with 10 bases remaining between them. CDR3 length: 12 amino acids.

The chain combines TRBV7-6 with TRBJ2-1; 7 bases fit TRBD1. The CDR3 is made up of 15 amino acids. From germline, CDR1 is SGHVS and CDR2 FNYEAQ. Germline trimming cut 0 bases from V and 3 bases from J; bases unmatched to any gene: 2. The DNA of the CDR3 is TGTGCCAGCAGCTTAGCAGGGGGCTTCTACAATGAGCAGTTCTTC. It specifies CASSLAGGFYNEQFF.

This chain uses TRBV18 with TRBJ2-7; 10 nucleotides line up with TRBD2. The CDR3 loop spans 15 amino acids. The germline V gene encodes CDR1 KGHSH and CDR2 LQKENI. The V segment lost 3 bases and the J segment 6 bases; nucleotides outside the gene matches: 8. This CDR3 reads CASSPWVSGRSEQYF. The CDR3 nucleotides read TGTGCCAGCTCACCTTGGGTTAGCGGGAGGTCCGAGCAGTACTTC. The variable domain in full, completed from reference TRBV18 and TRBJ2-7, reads NAGVMQNPRHLVRRRGQEARLRCSPMKGHSHVYWYRQLPEEGLKFMVYLQKENIIDESGMPKERFSAEFPKEGPSILRIQQVVRGDSAAYFCASSPWVSGRSEQYFGPGTRLTVT.

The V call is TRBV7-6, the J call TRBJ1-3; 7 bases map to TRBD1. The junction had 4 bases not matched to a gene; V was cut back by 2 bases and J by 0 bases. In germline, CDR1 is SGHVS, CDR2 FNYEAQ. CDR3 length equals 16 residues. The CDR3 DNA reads TGTGCCAGCAGCTTAACCGGGACAGTCTCTGGAAACACCATATATTTT. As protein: CASSLTGTVSGNTIYF. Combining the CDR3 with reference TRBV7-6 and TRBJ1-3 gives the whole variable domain GAGVSQSPRYKVTKRGQDVALRCDPISGHVSLYWYRQALGQGPEFLTYFNYEAQQDKSGLPNDRFSAERPEGSISTLTIQRTEQRDSAMYRCASSLTGTVSGNTIYFGEGSWLTVV.

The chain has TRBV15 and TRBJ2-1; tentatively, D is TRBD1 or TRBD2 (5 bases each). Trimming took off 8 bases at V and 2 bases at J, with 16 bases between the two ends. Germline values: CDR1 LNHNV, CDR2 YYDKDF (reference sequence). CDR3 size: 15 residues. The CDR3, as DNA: TGTGCCACCCCCTCTTTTCTGGGGGCCTACAATGAGCAGTTCTTC. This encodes CATPSFLGAYNEQFF. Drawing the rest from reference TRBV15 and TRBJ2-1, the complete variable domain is DAMVIQNPRYQVTQFGKPVTLSCSQTLNHNVMYWYQQKSSQAPKLLFHYYDKDFNNEADTPDNFQSRRPNTSFCFLDIRSPGLGDTAMYLCATPSFLGAYNEQFFGPGTRLTVL.

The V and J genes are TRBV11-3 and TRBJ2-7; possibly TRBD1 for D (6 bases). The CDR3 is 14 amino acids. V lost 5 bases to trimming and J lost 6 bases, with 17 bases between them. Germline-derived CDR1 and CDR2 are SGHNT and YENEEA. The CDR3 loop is CASSHPRDKSEQYF. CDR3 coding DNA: TGTGCCAGCAGCCACCCCCGGGACAAAAGCGAGCAGTACTTC.

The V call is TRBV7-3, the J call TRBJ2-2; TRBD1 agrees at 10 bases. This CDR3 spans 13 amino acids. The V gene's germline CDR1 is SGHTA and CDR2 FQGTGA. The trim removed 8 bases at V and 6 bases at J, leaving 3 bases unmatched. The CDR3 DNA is TGTGCCAGCCAGGGACAGGGGCCCGGGGAGCTGTTTTTT. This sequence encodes CASQGQGPGELFF.

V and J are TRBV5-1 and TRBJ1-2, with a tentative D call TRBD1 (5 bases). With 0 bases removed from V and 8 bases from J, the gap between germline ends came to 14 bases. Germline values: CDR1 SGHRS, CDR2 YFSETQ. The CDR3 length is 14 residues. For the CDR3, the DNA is TGCGCCAGCAGCTTGGGACAGATCTTCCCGGGCTACACCTTC. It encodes CASSLGQIFPGYTF.

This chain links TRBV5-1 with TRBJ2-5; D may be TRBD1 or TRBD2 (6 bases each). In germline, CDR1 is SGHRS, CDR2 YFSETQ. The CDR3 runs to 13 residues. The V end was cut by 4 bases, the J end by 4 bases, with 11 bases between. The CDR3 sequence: CASSTPGAETQYF. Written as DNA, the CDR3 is TGCGCCAGCAGCACCCCGGGGGCAGAGACCCAGTACTTC. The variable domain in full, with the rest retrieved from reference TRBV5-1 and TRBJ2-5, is KAGVTQTPRYLIKTRGQQVTLSCSPISGHRSVSWYQQTPGQGLQFLFEYFSETQRNKGNFPGRFSGRQFSNSRSEMNVSTLELGDSALYLCASSTPGAETQYFGPGTRLLVL.

CDR3 bases: TGCGCCAGCAGCTCCGCACCCAGCTCCTACAATGAGCAGTTCTTC. Protein: CASSSAPSSYNEQFF. The chain combines TRBV5-1 with TRBJ2-1; D is ambiguous. The V gene's germline CDR1 is SGHRS and CDR2 YFSETQ. Deletions cut 3 bases from V and 0 bases from J, with 10 bases between. CDR3 length equals 15 residues. The full variable domain, completed using reference TRBV5-1 and TRBJ2-1, is KAGVTQTPRYLIKTRGQQVTLSCSPISGHRSVSWYQQTPGQGLQFLFEYFSETQRNKGNFPGRFSGRQFSNSRSEMNVSTLELGDSALYLCASSSAPSSYNEQFFGPGTRLTVL.

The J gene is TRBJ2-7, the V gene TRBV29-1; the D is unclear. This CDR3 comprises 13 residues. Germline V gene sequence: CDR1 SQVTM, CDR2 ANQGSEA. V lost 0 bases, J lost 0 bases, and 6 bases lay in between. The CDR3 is CSVEDAFSYEQYF. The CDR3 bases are TGCAGCGTTGAAGATGCCTTCTCCTACGAGCAGTACTTC.

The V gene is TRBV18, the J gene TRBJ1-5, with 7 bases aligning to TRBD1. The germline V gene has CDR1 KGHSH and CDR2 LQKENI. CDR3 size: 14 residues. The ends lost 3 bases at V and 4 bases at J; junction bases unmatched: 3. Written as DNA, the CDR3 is TGTGCCAGCTCACCCATGGACAGGAATCAGCCCCAGCATTTT. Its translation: CASSPMDRNQPQHF.

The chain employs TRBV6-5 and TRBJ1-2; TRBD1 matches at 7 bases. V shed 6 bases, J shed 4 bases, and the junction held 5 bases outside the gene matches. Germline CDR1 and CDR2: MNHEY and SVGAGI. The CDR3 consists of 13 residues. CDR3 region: CASRRDSLYGYTF. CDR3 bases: TGTGCCAGCAGACGGGACAGCCTCTATGGCTACACCTTC.

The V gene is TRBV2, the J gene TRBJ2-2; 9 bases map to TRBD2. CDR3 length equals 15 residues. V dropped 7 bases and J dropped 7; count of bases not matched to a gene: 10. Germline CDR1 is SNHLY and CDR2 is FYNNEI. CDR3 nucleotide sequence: TGTGCCAGCAAGGCGGGAGGGTCGAAAAACGGGGAGCTGTTTTTT. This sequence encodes CASKAGGSKNGELFF.

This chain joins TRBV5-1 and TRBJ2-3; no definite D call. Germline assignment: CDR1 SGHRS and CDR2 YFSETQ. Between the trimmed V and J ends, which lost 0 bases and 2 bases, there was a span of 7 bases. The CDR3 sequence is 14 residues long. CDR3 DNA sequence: TGCGCCAGCAGCTTGGGGGCGGCCACAGATACGCAGTATTTT. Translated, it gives CASSLGAATDTQYF.

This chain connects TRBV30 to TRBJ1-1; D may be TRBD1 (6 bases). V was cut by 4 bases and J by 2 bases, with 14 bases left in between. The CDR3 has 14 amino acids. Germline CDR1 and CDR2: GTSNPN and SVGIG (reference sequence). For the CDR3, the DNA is TGTGCCTGGATATACGGGGGCTTAAACACTGAAGCTTTCTTT. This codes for CAWIYGGLNTEAFF.

The CDR3, as DNA: TGTGCCAGCAGCTCTGCAGGCCGAGAGACCCAGTACTTC. As protein: CASSSAGRETQYF. The chain has TRBV7-9 and TRBJ2-5; D gene unclear. The CDR3 length is 13 residues. The V gene lost 4 bases and the J gene lost 4 bases, with 10 bases spanning the gap. Germline V lookup: CDR1 SEHNR, CDR2 FQNEAQ (reference sequence).

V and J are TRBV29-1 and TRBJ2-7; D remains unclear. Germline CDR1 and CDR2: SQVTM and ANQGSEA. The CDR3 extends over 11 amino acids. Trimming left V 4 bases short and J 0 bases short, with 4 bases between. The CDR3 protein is CSVAGSYEQYF. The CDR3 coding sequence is TGCAGCGTTGCAGGCTCCTACGAGCAGTACTTC.

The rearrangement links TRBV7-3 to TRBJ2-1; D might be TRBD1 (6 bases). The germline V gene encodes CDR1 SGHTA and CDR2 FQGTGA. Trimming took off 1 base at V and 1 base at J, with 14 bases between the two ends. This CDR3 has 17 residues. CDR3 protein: CASSLRGQGPSYNEQFF. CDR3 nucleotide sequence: TGTGCCAGCAGCTTAAGGGGGCAGGGACCTTCCTACAATGAGCAGTTCTTC.

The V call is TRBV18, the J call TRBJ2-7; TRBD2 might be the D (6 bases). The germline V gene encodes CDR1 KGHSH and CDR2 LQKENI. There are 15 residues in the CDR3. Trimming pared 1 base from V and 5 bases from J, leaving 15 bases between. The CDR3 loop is CASSPLAWGGDEQYF. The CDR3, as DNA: TGTGCCAGCTCACCACTGGCGTGGGGCGGGGACGAGCAGTACTTC.

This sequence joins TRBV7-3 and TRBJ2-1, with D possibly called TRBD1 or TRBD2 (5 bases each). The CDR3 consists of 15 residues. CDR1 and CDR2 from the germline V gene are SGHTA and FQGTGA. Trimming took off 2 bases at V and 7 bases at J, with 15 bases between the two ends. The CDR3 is CASSLGSGPGNEQFF. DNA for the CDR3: TGTGCCAGCAGCTTAGGATCGGGGCCGGGAAATGAGCAGTTCTTC. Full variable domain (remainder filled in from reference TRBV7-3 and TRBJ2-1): GAGVSQTPSNKVTEKGKYVELRCDPISGHTALYWYRQSLGQGPEFLIYFQGTGAADDSGLPNDRFFAVRPEGSVSTLKIQRTERGDSAVYLCASSLGSGPGNEQFFGPGTRLTVL.

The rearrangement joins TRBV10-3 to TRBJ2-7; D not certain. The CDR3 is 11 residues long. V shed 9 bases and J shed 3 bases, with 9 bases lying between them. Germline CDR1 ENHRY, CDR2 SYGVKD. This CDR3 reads CAIRGGYEQYF. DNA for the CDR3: TGTGCCATACGAGGTGGCTACGAGCAGTACTTC.

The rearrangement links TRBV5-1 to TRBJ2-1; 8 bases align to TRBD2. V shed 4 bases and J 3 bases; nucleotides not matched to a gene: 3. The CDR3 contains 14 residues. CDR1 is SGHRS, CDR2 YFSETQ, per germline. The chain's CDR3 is CASSAAGDYNEQFF. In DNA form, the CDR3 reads TGCGCCAGCAGCGCAGCGGGGGACTACAATGAGCAGTTCTTC.